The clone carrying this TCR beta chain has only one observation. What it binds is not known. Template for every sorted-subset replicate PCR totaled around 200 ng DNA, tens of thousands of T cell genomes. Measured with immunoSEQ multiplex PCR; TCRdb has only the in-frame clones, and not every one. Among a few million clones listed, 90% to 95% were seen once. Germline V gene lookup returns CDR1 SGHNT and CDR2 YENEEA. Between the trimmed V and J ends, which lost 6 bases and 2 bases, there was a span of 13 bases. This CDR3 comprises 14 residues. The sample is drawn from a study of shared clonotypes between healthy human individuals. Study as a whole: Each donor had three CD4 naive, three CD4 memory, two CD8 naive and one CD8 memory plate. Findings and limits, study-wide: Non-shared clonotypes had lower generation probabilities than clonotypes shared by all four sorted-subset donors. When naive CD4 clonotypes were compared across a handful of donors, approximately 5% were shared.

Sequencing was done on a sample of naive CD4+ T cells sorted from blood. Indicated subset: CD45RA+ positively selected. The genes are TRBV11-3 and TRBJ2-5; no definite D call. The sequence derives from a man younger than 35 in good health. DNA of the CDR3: TGTGCCAGCAGTAATGACGGGTTTCAAGAGACCCAGTACTTC. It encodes CASSNDGFQETQYF.